A single sample gave rise to the 22 T cell receptor beta chains below, sequenced in a study of siplizumab effects on memory and regulatory T cells. Repertoires were generated with immunoSEQ multiplex PCR, while TCRdb's copy carries only in-frame clones and drops some. The sample has more than 90,000 clones; 90% to 95% are singletons. Sequences were obtained from non-Treg CD4+ T cells sorted from blood. These receptors all stem from a human donor in good health.

This rearrangement joins TRBV28 to TRBJ2-5, with 9 nucleotides matching TRBD2. V lost 3 bases and J lost 5; bases outside the gene matches: 16. CDR1 MDHEN and CDR2 SYDVKM come from the germline V gene. The CDR3 has 18 amino acids. Here the CDR3 DNA reads TGTGCCAGCAGTTTGGTTGGGGGTAGCGGGAGACCGGGTGAGACCCAGTACTTC. This sequence encodes CASSLVGGSGRPGETQYF.

The genes are TRBV7-9 and TRBJ1-4, with D uncertain. Germline CDR1 reads SEHNR; CDR2 reads FQNEAQ (reference sequence). V shed 4 bases and J shed 8 bases, with 8 bases lying between them. This CDR3 contains 12 residues. The CDR3 region is CASSYGPEKLFF. DNA of the CDR3: TGTGCCAGCAGCTACGGCCCCGAAAAACTGTTTTTT.

The V and J genes are TRBV18 and TRBJ2-7, with D tentatively TRBD1 or TRBD2 (6 bases each). Germline CDR1 reads KGHSH; CDR2 reads LQKENI. This CDR3 contains 14 residues. V lost 6 bases to trimming and J lost 2 bases, with 14 bases between them. In DNA, the CDR3 is TGTGCCAGCTCCCTCACGGGGGCAGCCTACGAGCAGTACTTC. This translates into CASSLTGAAYEQYF.

The chain recombines TRBV7-9 with TRBJ1-1, with D possibly being TRBD1 (5 bases). V lost 5 bases and J 0 bases, leaving 19 bases between the germline ends. The CDR3 is 17 residues long. The germline gives CDR1 SEHNR, CDR2 FQNEAQ (reference sequence). For the CDR3, the DNA is TGTGCCAGCAGCCTTATAGGGGCGACGGGATTGAACACTGAAGCTTTCTTT. It translates to CASSLIGATGLNTEAFF.

The chain is built from TRBV4-1 and TRBJ1-4, with D perhaps TRBD1 (6 bases). Trimming took off 0 bases at V and 11 bases at J, with 13 bases between the two ends. There are 14 residues in the CDR3. The germline V gene encodes CDR1 MGHRA and CDR2 YSYEKL. This chain's CDR3 is CASSQEARGDKLFF. For the CDR3, the DNA is TGCGCCAGCAGCCAAGAAGCGAGGGGGGACAAACTGTTTTTT.

The rearrangement joins TRBV14 to TRBJ2-5; D perhaps matches TRBD1 (6 bases). The J call could be wrong; TRBJ2-7 is a better fit for the DNA end. There are 16 residues in the CDR3. Looked up from germline, CDR1 is SGHDN and CDR2 is FVKESK. The CDR3 is CASSQDWGQVPYEQYF. The CDR3 bases are TGTGCCAGCAGCCAAGATTGGGGGCAGGTACCCTACGAGCAGTACTTC.

This clone was observed once. DNA of the CDR3: TGCGCCAGCAGCTGGGCCCAAGAGACCCAGTACTTC. Translation gives CASSWAQETQYF. The chain joins TRBV5-1 to TRBJ2-5; D is unresolved. Germline assignment: CDR1 SGHRS and CDR2 YFSETQ. V gave up 3 bases and J gave up 1 base, with 4 bases separating them. CDR3 length: 12 residues.

The rearrangement links TRBV5-1 to TRBJ1-1; D is undetermined. Trimming removed 3 bases at V and 8 bases at J, with 20 bases between. CDR3 length: 15 residues. Germline-derived CDR1 and CDR2 are SGHRS and YFSETQ. This CDR3 is CASSSGLILTGEAFF. The CDR3 coding sequence is TGCGCCAGCAGCTCCGGTTTGATTTTGACGGGAGAAGCTTTCTTT. Drawing the rest from reference TRBV5-1 and TRBJ1-1, the complete variable domain is KAGVTQTPRYLIKTRGQQVTLSCSPISGHRSVSWYQQTPGQGLQFLFEYFSETQRNKGNFPGRFSGRQFSNSRSEMNVSTLELGDSALYLCASSSGLILTGEAFFGQGTRLTVV.

The genes are TRBV6-5 and TRBJ1-1, with D possibly matching TRBD1 (5 bases). The CDR3 sequence is 13 residues long. V was trimmed by 6 bases and J by 1 base, leaving 9 bases between them. Germline CDR1 and CDR2: MNHEY and SVGAGI. The CDR3 DNA sequence: TGTGCCAGCAGAAGTACAGGGAACACTGAAGCTTTCTTT. It yields the protein CASRSTGNTEAFF.

The chain employs TRBV19 and TRBJ1-4, with D tentatively TRBD1 (5 bases). The CDR3 contains 14 residues. The V and J ends lost 6 bases and 4 bases respectively, with 12 bases between them. CDR1 LNHDA and CDR2 SQIVND come from the germline V gene (reference sequence). The CDR3 spells CASRFGTFNEKLFF. The CDR3, as DNA: TGTGCCAGTAGATTCGGGACCTTTAATGAAAAACTGTTTTTT.

The genes are TRBV10-2 and TRBJ2-1, with a tentative D call TRBD2 (7 bases). V was cut by 4 bases and J by 15 bases, with 22 bases left in between. The CDR3 is made up of 14 amino acids. Germline V gives CDR1 WSHSY, CDR2 SAAADI. CDR3 DNA: TGCGCCAGCAGTGTCGGGGGGCCGGAATCGATACGGTTCTTC. This codes for CASSVGGPESIRFF.

CDR3 amino acids: CASTLPGENTEAFF. The CDR3 DNA reads as TGCGCCAGCACCCTCCCAGGGGAAAACACTGAAGCTTTCTTT. V gene TRBV5-1 combines with J gene TRBJ1-1, with TRBD1 as a possible D gene (6 bases). The CDR3 runs 14 residues. CDR1 is SGHRS and CDR2 is YFSETQ in the germline V gene. The V end lost 6 bases, the J end lost 2 bases, and 14 bases lay between the germline ends.

This CDR3 reads CASSQDRVYEQYF. The CDR3 DNA sequence: TGTGCCAGCTCACAAGACAGGGTCTACGAGCAGTACTTC. The chain is built from TRBV18 and TRBJ2-7; 7 nucleotides agree with TRBD1. CDR1 and CDR2 (germline): KGHSH, LQKENI. V shed 4 bases, J shed 3 bases, and the junction held 3 bases outside the gene matches. The CDR3 extends over 13 amino acids.

The rearrangement links TRBV5-1 to TRBJ1-4; D is unclear. Germline loops: CDR1 SGHRS, CDR2 YFSETQ. Between the trimmed V and J ends, which lost 0 bases and 5 bases, there was a span of 11 bases. The CDR3 covers 15 residues. The CDR3 loop is CASSLAGGINEKLFF. CDR3 nucleotides: TGCGCCAGCAGCTTGGCCGGTGGTATAAATGAAAAACTGTTTTTT.

This chain joins TRBV28 and TRBJ1-3, with D possibly matching TRBD1 (5 bases). The germline V gene has CDR1 MDHEN and CDR2 SYDVKM. The CDR3 is 16 amino acids. Between the trimmed V and J ends, which lost 3 bases and 5 bases, there was a span of 17 bases. The DNA of the CDR3 is TGTGCCAGCAGTTTGCTGTCGACAGCTGAAAGAAACACCATATATTTT. Its translation: CASSLLSTAERNTIYF.

The gene calls are TRBV6-5 and TRBJ1-2; tentatively, D is TRBD1 (5 bases). Germline assignment: CDR1 MNHEY and CDR2 SVGAGI. V was pared by 6 bases and J by 8 bases, with 16 bases between. The CDR3 is made up of 13 amino acids. This chain's CDR3 is CASRRLGARGYTF. Written as DNA, the CDR3 is TGTGCCAGCAGGCGTTTAGGGGCACGGGGCTACACCTTC.

The chain couples TRBV30 to TRBJ2-3; D gene uncertain. Germline lookup yields CDR1 GTSNPN and CDR2 SVGIG (reference sequence). This CDR3 region has 15 residues. V dropped 0 bases and J dropped 6 bases, with 16 bases sitting between them. CDR3 in amino acids: CAWSVRYLGRDTQYF. CDR3 sequence (DNA): TGTGCCTGGAGTGTACGGTACCTCGGAAGGGATACGCAGTATTTT.

This rearrangement joins TRBV7-9 to TRBJ1-6; perhaps TRBD1 as D (6 bases). Germline loops: CDR1 SEHNR, CDR2 FQNEAQ (reference sequence). The ends were cut back, 8 bases at V and 7 bases at J, with 27 bases in the middle. This CDR3 region has 18 residues. The CDR3 DNA is TGTGCCAGCGCGATCGAAAACAGGGAACTACCAAAAAATTCACCCCTCCACTTT. It yields the protein CASAIENRELPKNSPLHF.

J is TRBJ2-1 and V is TRBV5-1; TRBD2 matches at 11 bases. From germline, CDR1 is SGHRS and CDR2 YFSETQ. This CDR3 has 18 residues. The J segment lost 8 bases and the V segment lost 3 bases, leaving 16 bases of the junction unmatched. The CDR3 protein is CASSWGTLLAGVMDEQFF. DNA of the CDR3: TGCGCCAGCAGCTGGGGGACCCTACTAGCGGGAGTCATGGATGAGCAGTTCTTC.

The chain joins TRBV6-5 to TRBJ1-3; no definite D call. The CDR3 contains 16 residues. Germline V gives CDR1 MNHEY, CDR2 SVGAGI. V was pared by 2 bases and J by 0 bases, with 11 bases between. CDR3 protein: CASSYTPRHSGNTIYF. CDR3 bases: TGTGCCAGCAGTTACACCCCCCGACACTCTGGAAACACCATATATTTT.

This clone showed up just once. The CDR3 bases are TGTGCCTGGAGTCCCCATTCGGTCCCCACGAATGAAAAACTGTTTTTT. It translates to CAWSPHSVPTNEKLFF. The chain employs TRBV30 and TRBJ1-4; D gene unclear. The CDR3 covers 16 residues. V lost 2 bases to trimming and J lost 5 bases, with 18 bases between them. CDR1 is GTSNPN and CDR2 is SVGIG in the germline V gene (reference sequence).

This sequence joins TRBV5-8 and TRBJ2-1, with 9 bases identical to TRBD1. CDR3 length: 14 amino acids. Germline CDR1 reads SGHTS; CDR2 reads YDEGEE. V dropped 4 bases and J dropped 5; count of bases not matched to a gene: 4. This CDR3 reads CASSHRDRDNEQFF. The CDR3 DNA follows: TGTGCCAGCAGCCATCGGGACAGGGACAATGAGCAGTTCTTC.